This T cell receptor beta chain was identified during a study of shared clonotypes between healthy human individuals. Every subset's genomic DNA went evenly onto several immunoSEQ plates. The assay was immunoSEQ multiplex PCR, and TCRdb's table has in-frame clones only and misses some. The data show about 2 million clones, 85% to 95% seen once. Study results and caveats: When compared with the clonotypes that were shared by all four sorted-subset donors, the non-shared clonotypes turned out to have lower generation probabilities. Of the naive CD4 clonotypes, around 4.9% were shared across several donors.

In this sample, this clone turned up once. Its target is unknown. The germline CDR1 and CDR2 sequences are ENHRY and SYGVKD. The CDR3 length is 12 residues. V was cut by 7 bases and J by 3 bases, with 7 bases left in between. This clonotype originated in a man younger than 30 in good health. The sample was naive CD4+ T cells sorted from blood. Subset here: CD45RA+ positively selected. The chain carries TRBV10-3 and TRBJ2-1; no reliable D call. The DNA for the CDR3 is TGTGCCATCAAAGGAGACTACAATGAGCAGTTCTTC. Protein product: CAIKGDYNEQFF.